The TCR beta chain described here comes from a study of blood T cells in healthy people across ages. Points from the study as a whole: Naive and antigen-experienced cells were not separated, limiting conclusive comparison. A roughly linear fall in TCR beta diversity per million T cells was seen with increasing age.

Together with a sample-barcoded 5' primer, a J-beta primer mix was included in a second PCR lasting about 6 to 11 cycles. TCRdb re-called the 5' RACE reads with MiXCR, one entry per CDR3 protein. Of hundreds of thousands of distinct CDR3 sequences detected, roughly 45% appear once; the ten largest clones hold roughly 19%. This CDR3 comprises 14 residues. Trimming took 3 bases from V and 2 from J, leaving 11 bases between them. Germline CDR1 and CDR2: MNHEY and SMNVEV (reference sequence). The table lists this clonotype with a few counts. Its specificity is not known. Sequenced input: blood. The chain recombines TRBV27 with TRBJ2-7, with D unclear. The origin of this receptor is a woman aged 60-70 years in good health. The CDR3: CASSFHKVTYEQYF. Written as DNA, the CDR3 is TGTGCCAGCAGTTTCCACAAAGTCACCTACGAGCAGTACTTC.